Each of the 17 T cell receptor beta chains below was sequenced from the same sample in a study of cytomegalovirus exposure and HLA in healthy donors. Vbeta (60) and Jbeta (13) primers were used in the PCR. The protocol was immunoSEQ multiplex PCR, while the TCRdb copy is restricted to in-frame clones and leaves out a portion. The sample has tens of thousands of clones; around 66% are singletons. Input material: PBMCs. These TCRs come from a male donor in good health and CMV-seropositive.

The chain recombines TRBV27 with TRBJ2-3; 8 bases agree with TRBD2. This CDR3 spans 14 amino acids. The junction had 6 bases not matched to a gene; V was cut back by 5 bases and J by 5 bases. The germline V gene has CDR1 MNHEY and CDR2 SMNVEV (reference sequence). CDR3 loop: CASSLGLALDTQYF. CDR3 nucleotide sequence: TGTGCCAGCAGTCTCGGACTAGCTCTAGATACGCAGTATTTT.

This clone was seen a handful of times. The chain couples TRBV6-1 to TRBJ1-5; 9 bases fit TRBD1. This CDR3 contains 14 residues. The V gene's germline CDR1 is MNHNS and CDR2 SASEGT. The J segment lost 5 bases and the V segment lost 4 bases, leaving 3 bases of the junction unmatched. The DNA for the CDR3 is TGTGCCAGCAGTGCCCGGGACAGGGATCAGCCCCAGCATTTT. It encodes CASSARDRDQPQHF.

Only a few counts were recorded for this clone. The V gene is TRBV9, the J gene TRBJ2-1; D ambiguous. The V end was cut by 2 bases, the J end by 2 bases, with 5 bases between. Germline CDR1 and CDR2: SGDLS and YYNGEE. The CDR3 loop spans 13 amino acids. The CDR3 region is CASSVLPYNEQFF. In nucleotides, the CDR3 is TGTGCCAGCAGCGTTCTTCCCTACAATGAGCAGTTCTTC.

In its sample, this clone was seen a few times. The V call is TRBV7-3, the J call TRBJ2-3; 9 nucleotides agree with TRBD2. The germline gives CDR1 SGHTA, CDR2 FQGTGA. This CDR3 comprises 14 residues. V dropped 5 bases and J dropped 4; count of bases not matched to a gene: 4. CDR3 loop: CASSPSGNADTQYF. The CDR3 DNA is TGTGCCAGCAGCCCTAGCGGGAACGCAGATACGCAGTATTTT. Drawing the rest from reference TRBV7-3 and TRBJ2-3, the complete variable domain is GAGVSQTPSNKVTEKGKYVELRCDPISGHTALYWYRQSLGQGPEFLIYFQGTGAADDSGLPNDRFFAVRPEGSVSTLKIQRTERGDSAVYLCASSPSGNADTQYFGPGTRLTVL.

This clone was seen more than once but under ten times. V is TRBV7-9 and J is TRBJ2-2, with D hard to call. V lost 5 bases to trimming and J lost 6 bases, with 7 bases between them. Germline V lookup: CDR1 SEHNR, CDR2 FQNEAQ (reference sequence). The CDR3 is made up of 12 amino acids. The CDR3: CASSTRPGELFF. In DNA form, the CDR3 reads TGTGCCAGCAGCACACGCCCCGGGGAGCTGTTTTTT. The whole variable domain, remainder taken from reference TRBV7-9 and TRBJ2-2, is DTGVSQNPRHKITKRGQNVTFRCDPISEHNRLYWYRQTLGQGPEFLTYFQNEAQLEKSRLLSDRFSAERPKGSFSTLEIQRTEQGDSAMYLCASSTRPGELFFGEGSRLTVL.

CDR3: CASSYLGQHLYTF. Here the CDR3 DNA reads TGTGCCAGCAGTTATCTAGGACAGCACCTCTACACCTTC. The rearrangement uses TRBV6-6 and TRBJ1-2, with D maybe TRBD1 (6 bases). The germline gives CDR1 MNHNY, CDR2 SVGAGI (reference sequence). With 3 bases removed from V and 10 bases from J, the gap between germline ends came to 15 bases. The CDR3 has 13 residues.

This clone has just a few counts. V gene TRBV7-9 combines with J gene TRBJ1-5, with D hard to call. The CDR3 is made up of 15 amino acids. Germline loops: CDR1 SEHNR, CDR2 FQNEAQ (reference sequence). Trimming shortened V by 2 bases and J by 0 bases, and 8 bases separated the two germline ends. This chain's CDR3 is CASSLTGNSNQPQHF. The CDR3 DNA is TGTGCCAGCAGCTTAACGGGAAATAGCAATCAGCCCCAGCATTTT.

This clone was detected once. The rearrangement joins TRBV13 to TRBJ2-3; 10 bases line up with TRBD2. J was trimmed by 6 bases and V by 5 bases; bases with no gene match: 17. Germline lookup yields CDR1 PRHDT and CDR2 FYEKMQ (reference sequence). This CDR3 is 18 amino acids long. The CDR3 sequence is CASSPTPLAGDSRDTQYF. CDR3 sequence (DNA): TGTGCCAGCAGCCCAACCCCGCTAGCGGGGGACAGTCGGGATACGCAGTATTTT.

The chain combines TRBV6-5 with TRBJ2-5; 7 bases fit TRBD2. The DNA end favors TRBJ2-7, so the J call may be wrong. The CDR3 covers 12 residues. Germline CDR1 is MNHEY and CDR2 is SVGAGI. CDR3 amino acids: CASSFGGYEQYF. In DNA form, the CDR3 reads TGTGCCAGCAGTTTCGGGGGGTACGAGCAGTACTTC.

This clone was counted a few times. The J gene is TRBJ2-2, the V gene TRBV6-1; 7 positions match TRBD2. The V and J ends lost 1 base and 4 bases, in that order; junction bases with no gene match: 0. Germline loops: CDR1 MNHNS, CDR2 SASEGT. There are 14 residues in the CDR3. CDR3 residues: CASSEGTSTGELFF. In DNA form, the CDR3 reads TGTGCCAGCAGTGAAGGGACTAGCACCGGGGAGCTGTTTTTT.

V is TRBV4-1 and J is TRBJ2-4; 13 bases line up with TRBD2. Germline CDR1 MGHRA, CDR2 YSYEKL. CDR3 size: 16 residues. The junction had 12 bases not matched to a gene; V was cut back by 6 bases and J by 10 bases. DNA for the CDR3: TGCGCCAGCAGACCCCTGCTTCGGACTAGCGGGGGAATTCAGTACTTC. Translated: CASRPLLRTSGGIQYF.

This chain links TRBV6-6 with TRBJ1-1; TRBD1 might be the D (5 bases). Germline V CDR1 and CDR2: MNHNY, SVGAGI (reference sequence). V was shortened by 3 bases and J by 5 bases, with 10 bases between the two germline ends. This CDR3 comprises 13 residues. DNA of the CDR3: TGTGCCAGCAGTTATCAGGGAACGACTGAAGCTTTCTTT. Protein: CASSYQGTTEAFF.

V is TRBV4-3 and J is TRBJ2-2; possible D gene TRBD2, 5 bases. Trimming stripped 6 bases from V and 5 bases from J, with 16 bases between. The CDR3 consists of 15 residues. Germline CDR1 reads LGHNA; CDR2 reads YSLEER. The DNA of the CDR3 is TGCGCCAGCAGGTCGGAGGCCGAGGTAACCGGGGAGCTGTTTTTT. Its protein product is CASRSEAEVTGELFF.

The chain has TRBV30 and TRBJ2-6, with D unclear. Trimming removed 1 base from V and 4 bases from J, with 8 bases in between. The CDR3 covers 14 residues. Germline CDR1 and CDR2: GTSNPN and SVGIG (reference sequence). CDR3 protein: CAWSGTRGANVLTF. In DNA, the CDR3 is TGTGCCTGGAGTGGAACGCGAGGGGCCAACGTCCTGACTTTC.

V usage is TRBV19 and J usage is TRBJ2-3, with 9 bases aligning to TRBD2. Germline trimming cut 0 bases from V and 0 bases from J; bases unmatched to any gene: 4. This CDR3 is 17 amino acids long. Germline CDR1 and CDR2: LNHDA and SQIVND (reference sequence). The CDR3, as DNA: TGTGCCAGTAGTATAGAGGTAGCGGGGGCCAGCACAGATACGCAGTATTTT. Its protein is CASSIEVAGASTDTQYF.

This chain uses TRBV5-4 with TRBJ2-7; a weak D match, TRBD2 (6 bases). This CDR3 contains 14 residues. Trimming removed 4 bases from V and 2 bases from J, with 13 bases in between. Per the germline V gene, CDR1 is SGHNT and CDR2 is YYREEE (reference sequence). This chain's CDR3 is CASSSSGIPYEQYF. In nucleotides, the CDR3 is TGTGCCAGCAGCAGTAGCGGAATCCCCTACGAGCAGTACTTC. The complete variable domain, with remaining parts taken from reference TRBV5-4 and TRBJ2-7, reads ETGVTQSPTHLIKTRGQQVTLRCSSQSGHNTVSWYQQALGQGPQFIFQYYREEENGRGNFPPRFSGLQFPNYSSELNVNALELDDSALYLCASSSSGIPYEQYFGPGTRLTVT.

The chain carries TRBV12-5 and TRBJ1-4, with TRBD1 identical over 7 bases. Germline V gene data show CDR1 as LGHNT and CDR2 as FRNRAP. The CDR3 consists of 13 residues. V was clipped by 6 bases and J by 3 bases; unmatched bases: 1. In nucleotides, the CDR3 is TGTGCTAGTGGACAGGGGTCTAATGAAAAACTGTTTTTT. Protein: CASGQGSNEKLFF.